This T cell receptor (beta chain) is drawn from a study of T-cell reconstitution after alpha-beta-depleted transplantation in children. CDR1 and CDR2 from the germline V gene are MDHEN and SYDVKM. CDR3 length: 13 amino acids. V was cut by 3 bases and J by 8 bases, with 13 bases left in between. The TCRbeta library incorporated unique molecular identifiers. MiXCR, run by TCRdb on the PCR reads, gives a single entry per CDR3 protein. The repertoire includes 250,000 to 300,000 distinct CDR3 sequences, about 9.5% of them detected once, and 7.5% sits in the top ten. Specimen: PBMCs, collected before TCRalphabeta/CD19-depleted stem cell transplant. The sequence derives from a boy younger than two with acute myeloid leukemia, due to receive a stem cell transplant. The chain has TRBV28 and TRBJ1-2, with D maybe TRBD1 (6 bases). CDR3 protein: CASSFGRGSGYTF. CDR3 nucleotide sequence: TGTGCCAGCAGTTTCGGCAGGGGCTCCGGCTACACCTTC.